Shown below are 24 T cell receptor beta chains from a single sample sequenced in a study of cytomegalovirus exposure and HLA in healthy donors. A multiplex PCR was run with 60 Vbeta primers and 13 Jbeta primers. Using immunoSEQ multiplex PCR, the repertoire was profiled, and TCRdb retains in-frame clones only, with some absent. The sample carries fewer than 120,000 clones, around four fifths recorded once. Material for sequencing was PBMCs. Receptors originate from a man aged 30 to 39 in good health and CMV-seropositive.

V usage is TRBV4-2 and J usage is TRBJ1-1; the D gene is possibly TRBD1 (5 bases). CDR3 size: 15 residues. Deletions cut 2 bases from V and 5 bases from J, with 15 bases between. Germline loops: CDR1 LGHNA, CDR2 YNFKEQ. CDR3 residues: CASSQLTGGYTEAFF. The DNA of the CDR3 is TGTGCCAGCAGCCAATTGACCGGGGGGTATACTGAAGCTTTCTTT.

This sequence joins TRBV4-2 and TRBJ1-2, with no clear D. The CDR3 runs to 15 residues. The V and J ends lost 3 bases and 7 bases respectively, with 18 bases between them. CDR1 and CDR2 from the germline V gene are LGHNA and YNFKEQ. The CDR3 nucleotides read TGTGCCAGCAGCCACCGGGAGGGCCAACCTGGTGGCTACACCTTC. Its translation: CASSHREGQPGGYTF.

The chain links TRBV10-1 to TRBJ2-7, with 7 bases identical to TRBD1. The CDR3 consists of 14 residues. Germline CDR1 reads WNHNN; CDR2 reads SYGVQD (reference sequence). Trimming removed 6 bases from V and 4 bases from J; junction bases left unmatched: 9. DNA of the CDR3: TGCGCCAGCAGCGCCTCTGACAGGGAATACGAGCAGTACTTC. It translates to CASSASDREYEQYF.

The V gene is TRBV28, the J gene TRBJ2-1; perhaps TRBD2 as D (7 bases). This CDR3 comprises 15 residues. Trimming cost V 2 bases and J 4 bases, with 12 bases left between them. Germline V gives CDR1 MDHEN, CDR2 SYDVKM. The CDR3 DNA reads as TGTGCCAGCAGTTTAGGGGGGGCCGGTTACAATGAGCAGTTCTTC. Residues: CASSLGGAGYNEQFF.

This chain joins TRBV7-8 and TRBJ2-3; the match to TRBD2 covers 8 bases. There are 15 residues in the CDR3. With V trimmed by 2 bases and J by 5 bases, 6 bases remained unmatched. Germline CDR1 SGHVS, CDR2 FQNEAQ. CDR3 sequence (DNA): TGTGCCAGCAGCTTATGGTCCGGGGGGGGAGATACGCAGTATTTT. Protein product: CASSLWSGGGDTQYF.

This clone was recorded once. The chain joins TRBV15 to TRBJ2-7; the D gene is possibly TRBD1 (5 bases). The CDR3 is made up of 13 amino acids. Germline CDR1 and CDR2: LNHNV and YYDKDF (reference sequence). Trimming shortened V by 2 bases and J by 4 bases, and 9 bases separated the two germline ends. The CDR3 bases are TGTGCCACCAGCAGACAGGGTTCGTACGAGCAGTACTTC. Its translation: CATSRQGSYEQYF.

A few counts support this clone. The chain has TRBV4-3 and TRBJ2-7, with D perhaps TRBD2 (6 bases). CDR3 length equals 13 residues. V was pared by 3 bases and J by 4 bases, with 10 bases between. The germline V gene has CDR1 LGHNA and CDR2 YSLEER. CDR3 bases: TGCGCCAGCAGCCAGTGGAGGGGTTACGAGCAGTACTTC. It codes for CASSQWRGYEQYF.

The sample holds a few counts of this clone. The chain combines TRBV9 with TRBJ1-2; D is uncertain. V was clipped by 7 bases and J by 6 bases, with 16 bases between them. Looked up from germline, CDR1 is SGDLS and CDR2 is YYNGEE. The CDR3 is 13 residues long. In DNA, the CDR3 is TGTGCCAGCCAGGCCGGGGAAGGTCATGGCTACACCTTC. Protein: CASQAGEGHGYTF.

This CDR3 reads CASSFRRSGGYEQYF. As DNA, the CDR3 is TGTGCCAGCAGTTTCCGACGGTCAGGGGGGTACGAGCAGTACTTC. The rearrangement links TRBV27 to TRBJ2-7, with D possibly matching TRBD1 (7 bases). The V end was cut by 3 bases, the J end by 4 bases, with 16 bases between. The CDR3 is 15 amino acids. Germline V gives CDR1 MNHEY, CDR2 SMNVEV (reference sequence).

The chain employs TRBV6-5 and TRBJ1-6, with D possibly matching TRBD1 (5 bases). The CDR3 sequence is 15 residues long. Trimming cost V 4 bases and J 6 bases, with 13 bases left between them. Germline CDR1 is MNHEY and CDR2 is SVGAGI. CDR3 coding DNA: TGTGCCAGCAGTTCCAGGGTTTCGGGTAATTCACCCCTCCACTTT. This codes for CASSSRVSGNSPLHF.

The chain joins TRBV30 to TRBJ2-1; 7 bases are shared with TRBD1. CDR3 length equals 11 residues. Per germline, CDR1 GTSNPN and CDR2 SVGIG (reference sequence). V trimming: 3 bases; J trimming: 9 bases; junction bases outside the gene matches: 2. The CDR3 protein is CAWRGTVEQFF. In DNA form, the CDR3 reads TGTGCCTGGAGAGGGACAGTTGAGCAGTTCTTC. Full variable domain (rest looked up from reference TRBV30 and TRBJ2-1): SQTIHQWPATLVQPVGSPLSLECTVEGTSNPNLYWYRQAAGRGLQLLFYSVGIGQISSEVPQNLSASRPQDRQFILSSKKLLLSDSGFYLCAWRGTVEQFFGPGTRLTVL.

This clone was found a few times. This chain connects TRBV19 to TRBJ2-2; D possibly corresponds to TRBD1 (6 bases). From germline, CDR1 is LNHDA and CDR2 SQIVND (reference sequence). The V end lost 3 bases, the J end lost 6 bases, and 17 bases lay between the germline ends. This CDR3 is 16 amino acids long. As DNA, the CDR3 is TGTGCCAGTAGTATTTCAGACAGGAGGACTTCCGGGGAGCTGTTTTTT. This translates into CASSISDRRTSGELFF.

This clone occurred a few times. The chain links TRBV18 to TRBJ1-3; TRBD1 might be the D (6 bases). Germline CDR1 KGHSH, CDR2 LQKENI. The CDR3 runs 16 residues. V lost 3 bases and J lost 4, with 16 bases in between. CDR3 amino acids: CASSPSAGEKGNTIYF. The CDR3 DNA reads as TGTGCCAGCTCACCTTCGGCAGGGGAGAAAGGAAACACCATATATTTT.

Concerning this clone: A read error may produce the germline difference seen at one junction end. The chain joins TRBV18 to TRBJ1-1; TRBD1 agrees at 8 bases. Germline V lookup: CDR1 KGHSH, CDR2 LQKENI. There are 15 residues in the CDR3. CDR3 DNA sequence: TGTGCCAGCTCACCCCTCGACAGGGGAGGAACTGGAGCTTTCTTT. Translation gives CASSPLDRGGTGAFF.

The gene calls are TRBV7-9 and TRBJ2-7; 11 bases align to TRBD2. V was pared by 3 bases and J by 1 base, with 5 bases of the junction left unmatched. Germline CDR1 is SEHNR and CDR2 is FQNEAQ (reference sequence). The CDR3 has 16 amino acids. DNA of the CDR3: TGTGCCAGCAGCTTTGTAGCGGGGGGGCCTTCCTACGAGCAGTACTTC. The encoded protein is CASSFVAGGPSYEQYF.

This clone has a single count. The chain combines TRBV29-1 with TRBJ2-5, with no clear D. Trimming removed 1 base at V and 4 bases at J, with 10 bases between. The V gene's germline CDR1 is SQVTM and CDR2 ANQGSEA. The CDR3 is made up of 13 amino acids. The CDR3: CSVEVGVRETQYF. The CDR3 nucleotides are TGCAGCGTTGAAGTAGGAGTTCGAGAGACCCAGTACTTC.

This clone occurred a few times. CDR3 in DNA: TGTGCCAGCAGCTTAGCTTTTAGCGGGTTTGGGGAGACCCAGTACTTC. This gives the protein CASSLAFSGFGETQYF. The chain has TRBV11-2 and TRBJ2-5; 7 bases line up with TRBD2. J lost 5 bases, V lost 1 base, and 10 bases had no gene match. The CDR3 runs 16 residues. Germline CDR1 is SGHAT and CDR2 is FQNNGV.

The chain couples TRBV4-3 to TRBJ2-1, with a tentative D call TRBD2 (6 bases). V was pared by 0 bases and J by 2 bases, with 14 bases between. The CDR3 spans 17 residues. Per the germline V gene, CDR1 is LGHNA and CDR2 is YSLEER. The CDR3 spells CASSQDSSREAYNEQFF. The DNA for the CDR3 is TGCGCCAGCAGCCAAGATTCTAGTAGGGAGGCCTACAATGAGCAGTTCTTC.

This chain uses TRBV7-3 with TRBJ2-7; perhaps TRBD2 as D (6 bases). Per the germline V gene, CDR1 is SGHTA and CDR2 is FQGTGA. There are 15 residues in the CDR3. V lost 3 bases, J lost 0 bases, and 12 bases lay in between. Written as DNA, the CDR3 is TGTGCCAGCAGCTTCCACCGGGAGAGCTCCTACGAGCAGTACTTC. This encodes CASSFHRESSYEQYF.

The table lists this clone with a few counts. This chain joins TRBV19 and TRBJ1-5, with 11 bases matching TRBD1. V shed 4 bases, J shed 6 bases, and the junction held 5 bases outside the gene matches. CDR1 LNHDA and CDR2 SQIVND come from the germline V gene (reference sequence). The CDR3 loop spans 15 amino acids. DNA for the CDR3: TGTGCCAGTAGTAGGGGGACAGGGGGTGGTCAGCCCCAGCATTTT. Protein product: CASSRGTGGGQPQHF.

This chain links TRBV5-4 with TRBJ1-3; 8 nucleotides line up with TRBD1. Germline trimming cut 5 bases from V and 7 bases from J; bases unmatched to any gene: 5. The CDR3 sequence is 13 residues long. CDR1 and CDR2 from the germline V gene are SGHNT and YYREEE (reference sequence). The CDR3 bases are TGTGCCAGCAGACTGGACAGGGCGAACACCATATATTTT. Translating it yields CASRLDRANTIYF. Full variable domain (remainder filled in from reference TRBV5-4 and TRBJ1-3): ETGVTQSPTHLIKTRGQQVTLRCSSQSGHNTVSWYQQALGQGPQFIFQYYREEENGRGNFPPRFSGLQFPNYSSELNVNALELDDSALYLCASRLDRANTIYFGEGSWLTVV.

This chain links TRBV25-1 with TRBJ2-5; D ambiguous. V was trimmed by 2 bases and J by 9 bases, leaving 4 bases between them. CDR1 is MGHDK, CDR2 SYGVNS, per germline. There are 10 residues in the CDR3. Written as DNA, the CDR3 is TGTGCCAGCAGTGAACAGGCCCAGTACTTC. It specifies CASSEQAQYF.

This chain's CDR3 is CATSRGGGVSYEQYF. CDR3 DNA: TGTGCCACCAGCAGAGGAGGGGGGGTATCCTACGAGCAGTACTTC. The chain has TRBV15 and TRBJ2-7; D perhaps matches TRBD2 (7 bases). This CDR3 is built from 15 residues. Germline V gives CDR1 LNHNV, CDR2 YYDKDF (reference sequence). Trimming shortened V by 1 base and J by 1 base, and 11 bases separated the two germline ends. Complete variable domain (other parts from reference TRBV15 and TRBJ2-7): DAMVIQNPRYQVTQFGKPVTLSCSQTLNHNVMYWYQQKSSQAPKLLFHYYDKDFNNEADTPDNFQSRRPNTSFCFLDIRSPGLGDTAMYLCATSRGGGVSYEQYFGPGTRLTVT.

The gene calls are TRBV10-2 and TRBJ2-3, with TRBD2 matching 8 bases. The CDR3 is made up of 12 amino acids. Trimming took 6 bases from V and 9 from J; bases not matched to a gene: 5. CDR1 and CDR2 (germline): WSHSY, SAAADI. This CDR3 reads CASRGTSGTQYF. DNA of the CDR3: TGCGCCAGCAGGGGGACTAGTGGAACGCAGTATTTT.